These 7 T cell receptor beta chains were all obtained from the same sample, sequenced in a study of memory CD4+ T cells and cytomegalovirus serostatus. Here immunoSEQ multiplex PCR was the method, and the copy in TCRdb shows in-frame clones only, minus some. The sample records 50,000 to 55,000 clones, roughly three quarters being singletons. Single viable CD3+CD4+CD8-CD45RO+ cells were sorted as the memory CD4+ T cells. The sample consisted of memory CD4+ T cells from blood. These receptors were taken from an adult in good health and CMV-seronegative.

V gene TRBV4-1 combines with J gene TRBJ2-5, with D possibly being TRBD1 (6 bases). CDR1 is MGHRA, CDR2 YSYEKL, per germline. This CDR3 spans 17 amino acids. Trimming stripped 0 bases from V and 1 base from J, with 15 bases between. CDR3 loop: CASSQDRGLGSQETQYF. DNA of the CDR3: TGCGCCAGCAGCCAAGATAGGGGGTTGGGCAGCCAAGAGACCCAGTACTTC.

V and J are TRBV28 and TRBJ2-2, with D uncertain. The CDR3 consists of 13 residues. The germline V gene encodes CDR1 MDHEN and CDR2 SYDVKM. V dropped 8 bases and J dropped 5 bases, with 12 bases sitting between them. The CDR3 is CASSSRITGELFF. Written as DNA, the CDR3 is TGTGCCAGCTCGAGCAGAATTACCGGGGAGCTGTTTTTT.

The rearrangement uses TRBV27 and TRBJ2-7; 14 bases align to TRBD2. CDR3 size: 16 residues. Germline-derived CDR1 and CDR2 are MNHEY and SMNVEV (reference sequence). V trimming: 5 bases; J trimming: 1 base; junction bases outside the gene matches: 4. The CDR3 sequence is CASSHGLAGGSYEQYF. For the CDR3, the DNA is TGTGCCAGCAGTCATGGACTAGCGGGGGGTTCCTACGAGCAGTACTTC.

V usage is TRBV6-1 and J usage is TRBJ1-1, with D unresolved. This CDR3 contains 12 residues. Germline CDR1 MNHNS, CDR2 SASEGT. The V and J ends lost 11 bases and 0 bases respectively, with 10 bases between them. The CDR3 nucleotides are TGTGCCGCTAGGTATCTGAACACTGAAGCTTTCTTT. Amino acid sequence: CAARYLNTEAFF.

V usage is TRBV9 and J usage is TRBJ1-5; D is possibly TRBD1 (6 bases). The germline V gene encodes CDR1 SGDLS and CDR2 YYNGEE. CDR3 length: 15 amino acids. The germline V and J ends were trimmed by 3 bases and 0 bases, with 10 bases remaining between them. CDR3 sequence: CASSGTVSSNQPQHF. DNA of the CDR3: TGTGCCAGCAGCGGGACAGTCTCTAGCAATCAGCCCCAGCATTTT.

The chain's CDR3 is CASQGQGITEAFF. The CDR3 DNA reads as TGTGCCAGCCAGGGACAGGGGATCACTGAAGCTTTCTTT. V usage is TRBV28 and J usage is TRBJ1-1, with 10 bases identical to TRBD1. V was clipped by 8 bases and J by 4 bases; unmatched bases: 4. CDR1 is MDHEN and CDR2 is SYDVKM in the germline V gene. The CDR3 totals 13 residues.

On this clone itself: Likely a read error: the CDR3 ends without its conserved phenylalanine or tryptophan. The chain is built from TRBV30 and TRBJ1-2; D gene unclear. This CDR3 is built from 13 residues. V was trimmed by 4 bases and J by 5 bases, leaving 14 bases between them. Germline CDR1 is GTSNPN and CDR2 is SVGIG (reference sequence). CDR3 DNA sequence: TGTGCCTGGATTGCCCTTCCGGGATATGGCTACACCGTC. Protein: CAWIALPGYGYTV.